This T cell receptor (beta chain) came from a study of T-cell memory formation after mild COVID-19. Notes on this clonotype: Its antigen is still unknown. Its ends do not fully match the called genes, so a read error is possible.

MiXCR was run by TCRdb on the 5' RACE reads, yielding one entry per CDR3 protein. The profile shows a few hundred thousand distinct CDR3 sequences, roughly 15% of them singletons. Study-wide points: Later expanders leaned CD4+, whereas day 15 to 85 contracting clones were balanced CD4/CD8.

The specimen was PBMCs or a T cell subset sorted from them (not recorded which). This TCR derives from a man younger than 30 who had mild COVID-19 (a few samples of this study predate the infection). Cell type and time point are not known.

The CDR3 DNA reads TGCGCCAGCAGCTTATCCGGACCGTACACCGTGGAGCTGTTTTTT. Its translation: CASSLSGPYTVELFF. The gene calls are TRBV5-1 and TRBJ2-2; D is ambiguous. CDR1 and CDR2 (germline): SGHRS, YFSETQ. CDR3 length: 15 amino acids. Using reference TRBV5-1 and TRBJ2-2 for the parts outside the CDR3, the full variable domain is KAGVTQTPRYLIKTRGQQVTLSCSPISGHRSVSWYQQTPGQGLQFLFEYFSETQRNKGNFPGRFSGRQFSNSRSEMNVSTLELGDSALYLCASSLSGPYTVELFFGEGSRLTVL.